This TCR beta chain is drawn from a study of blood T cell repertoires in COVID-19. Original data processing: Nucleated cell counts were estimated from reference gene primer amplification. Here immunoSEQ multiplex PCR was the method, and the copy in TCRdb shows in-frame clones only, minus some. For V, J and clone size, that table is used; D and trimming come from the DNA. Here the sample spans 89,000 or so clones, about 90% being singletons. This TCR was sampled from a middle-aged man with COVID-19, enrolled during active disease. Sequencing was done on a sample of peripheral blood.

CDR3: CASSPGQGIGTQYF. The CDR3, as DNA: TGCGCCAGCAGCCCGGGACAGGGTATTGGTACGCAGTATTTT. The gene calls are TRBV5-1 and TRBJ2-3; 9 bases line up with TRBD1. Per the germline V gene, CDR1 is SGHRS and CDR2 is YFSETQ. This CDR3 contains 14 residues. J was trimmed by 8 bases and V by 4 bases; bases with no gene match: 8.